The 25 T cell receptor beta chains in this list originate from one sample, sequenced in a study of T-cell reconstitution after alpha-beta-depleted transplantation in children. The study's findings and limits: T-cell counts and diversity at one year following transplant were attributed mainly to newly produced T cells.

Which antigens these TCRs recognize remains unknown. It was with unique molecular identifiers that the TCRbeta library was prepared. Each CDR3 protein is one row after TCRdb ran MiXCR on the PCR reads. The sample has around 300,000 distinct CDR3 sequences, 6% to 10% seen once. The sample consisted of peripheral blood, taken 360 days after TCRalphabeta/CD19-depleted stem cell transplant. The receptors originated from a female patient aged 2-9 years who had a stem cell transplant for Fanconi anemia, so the T cells may come from the graft donor.

This clonotype came up many times. The V call is TRBV3-1, the J call TRBJ2-7; D remains unclear. The germline gives CDR1 LGHDT, CDR2 YNNKEL (reference sequence). V was trimmed by 4 bases and J by 3 bases, leaving 7 bases between them. The CDR3 runs 12 residues. CDR3 nucleotide sequence: TGTGCCAGCAGCCCCGGATACTACGAGCAGTACTTC. This encodes CASSPGYYEQYF.

This clonotype appeared many times. This sequence joins TRBV6-5 and TRBJ2-1; TRBD2 matches 9 bases. Germline trimming cut 4 bases from V and 3 bases from J; bases unmatched to any gene: 10. From germline, CDR1 is MNHEY and CDR2 SVGAGI. This CDR3 has 17 amino acids. CDR3 amino acids: CASSSRERGVFYNEQFF. The CDR3 DNA follows: TGTGCCAGCAGTTCGCGTGAGCGGGGGGTATTCTACAATGAGCAGTTCTTC.

The chain combines TRBV7-6 with TRBJ1-2, with D perhaps TRBD1 (6 bases). The V end was cut by 3 bases, the J end by 10 bases, with 30 bases between. The CDR3 loop spans 18 amino acids. Per the germline V gene, CDR1 is SGHVS and CDR2 is FNYEAQ. The CDR3 sequence: CASSLTPRPPSGDNDYTF. CDR3 nucleotide sequence: TGTGCCAGCAGCTTGACCCCCCGGCCCCCCTCCGGGGACAATGACTACACCTTC.

This clonotype was seen repeatedly, ten times or more. This chain joins TRBV12-3 or TRBV12-4 and TRBJ2-5; 10 nucleotides line up with TRBD1. The CDR3 spans 14 residues. V was clipped by 6 bases and J by 3 bases; unmatched bases: 4. The CDR3 nucleotides read TGTGCCAGCAGAGCGACAGGGGGCGAAGAGACCCAGTACTTC. Encoded protein: CASRATGGEETQYF.

This clonotype was detected many times. The genes are TRBV13 and TRBJ2-1; 8 bases are shared with TRBD1. CDR3 length: 16 residues. The V gene end was trimmed by 5 bases and the J gene end by 7 bases; junction bases not matched to a gene: 13. CDR1 PRHDT and CDR2 FYEKMQ come from the germline V gene (reference sequence). CDR3 sequence reads: CASSPTGVDYPNEQFF. CDR3 nucleotides: TGTGCCAGCAGCCCGACAGGGGTGGATTATCCGAATGAGCAGTTCTTC. Together with reference TRBV13 and TRBJ2-1, the CDR3 gives the full variable domain: AAGVIQSPRHLIKEKRETATLKCYPIPRHDTVYWYQQGPGQDPQFLISFYEKMQSDKGSIPDRFSAQQFSDYHSELNMSSLELGDSALYFCASSPTGVDYPNEQFFGPGTRLTVL.

This clonotype was seen a few times. This rearrangement joins TRBV13 to TRBJ1-3; D is undetermined. V gave up 5 bases and J gave up 2 bases, with 16 bases separating them. The CDR3 runs 16 residues. Germline CDR1 is PRHDT and CDR2 is FYEKMQ (reference sequence). The chain's CDR3 is CASSPRVPRPGNTIYF. In DNA form, the CDR3 reads TGTGCCAGCAGCCCCCGAGTACCCCGGCCTGGAAACACCATATATTTT.

In its sample, this clonotype was seen many times. V is TRBV15 and J is TRBJ1-3; D is unclear. Trimming took 0 bases from V and 3 from J, leaving 0 bases between them. Germline loops: CDR1 LNHNV, CDR2 YYDKDF (reference sequence). The CDR3 consists of 12 residues. The CDR3 loop reads CATSRDGNTIYF. CDR3 sequence (DNA): TGTGCCACCAGCAGAGATGGAAACACCATATATTTT.

In this sample, this clonotype turned up many times. The chain has TRBV29-1 and TRBJ2-2; D unclear. V gave up 6 bases and J gave up 0 bases, with 11 bases separating them. This CDR3 contains 14 residues. Germline V gene lookup returns CDR1 SQVTM and CDR2 ANQGSEA. The CDR3 bases are TGCAGCGTACAGCACCCACCGAACACCGGGGAGCTGTTTTTT. This sequence encodes CSVQHPPNTGELFF.

This clonotype was detected many times. The chain carries TRBV24-1 and TRBJ2-2; no firm D call. Germline assignment: CDR1 KGHDR and CDR2 SFDVKD. This CDR3 has 13 amino acids. V dropped 2 bases and J dropped 5 bases, with 5 bases sitting between them. The CDR3 sequence: CATSDWMTGELFF. The CDR3 DNA is TGTGCCACCAGTGATTGGATGACCGGGGAGCTGTTTTTT.

This clonotype was seen at least ten times. The CDR3 DNA reads as TGTGCCAGCAGCTTACTTAGGACAGGCACCGGGGAGCTGTTTTTT. Protein: CASSLLRTGTGELFF. V usage is TRBV7-8 and J usage is TRBJ2-2, with 7 bases aligning to TRBD1. CDR3 length: 15 residues. In germline, CDR1 is SGHVS, CDR2 FQNEAQ. The ends lost 2 bases at V and 4 bases at J; junction bases unmatched: 4.

In DNA, the CDR3 is TGTGCCAGCAGAGGTCGATACGAGCAGTACTTC. This gives the protein CASRGRYEQYF. The V gene is TRBV3-1, the J gene TRBJ2-7, with D unclear. Germline values: CDR1 LGHDT, CDR2 YNNKEL (reference sequence). With 6 bases removed from V and 4 bases from J, the gap between germline ends came to 7 bases. This CDR3 is built from 11 residues.

In its sample, this clonotype was seen many times. V gene TRBV5-1 combines with J gene TRBJ2-7, with TRBD1 as a possible D gene (6 bases). This CDR3 contains 14 residues. Germline assignment: CDR1 SGHRS and CDR2 YFSETQ. The V end was cut by 4 bases, the J end by 0 bases, with 11 bases between. This chain's CDR3 is CASSRTDSSYEQYF. Here the CDR3 DNA reads TGCGCCAGCAGCAGGACAGACAGCTCCTACGAGCAGTACTTC.

The chain couples TRBV5-1 to TRBJ2-5, with 9 nucleotides matching TRBD1. The germline V gene has CDR1 SGHRS and CDR2 YFSETQ. Trimming cost V 2 bases and J 8 bases; bases outside gene matches: 7. The CDR3 is 14 amino acids. CDR3 DNA sequence: TGCGCCAGCAGCTTCTTACAGGGGGCAGATACCCAGTACTTC. Its translation: CASSFLQGADTQYF.

Many counts were recorded for this clonotype. V and J are TRBV7-3 and TRBJ2-1; 7 bases match TRBD1. Per germline, CDR1 SGHTA and CDR2 FQGTGA. Trimming took 5 bases from V and 8 from J; bases not matched to a gene: 9. The CDR3 sequence is 14 residues long. CDR3 bases: TGTGCCAGCAGCCCCGGGACAGTGAGCGATGAGCAGTTCTTC. Translation gives CASSPGTVSDEQFF.

The chain is built from TRBV10-2 and TRBJ2-7; D might be TRBD2 (6 bases). Trimming left V 0 bases short and J 1 base short, with 10 bases between. Per germline, CDR1 WSHSY and CDR2 SAAADI. The CDR3 extends over 15 amino acids. CDR3 nucleotides: TGCGCCAGCAGTGAGTCGAGGACTAATTCCTACGAGCAGTACTTC. Its protein product is CASSESRTNSYEQYF.

This clonotype has at least ten counts. The gene calls are TRBV28 and TRBJ1-6; possible D gene TRBD1, 5 bases. V lost 6 bases, J lost 0 bases, and 6 bases lay in between. Per germline, CDR1 MDHEN and CDR2 SYDVKM. This CDR3 contains 14 residues. The CDR3 loop is CASSGGSYNSPLHF. The CDR3 DNA is TGTGCCAGCAGCGGGGGCTCCTATAATTCACCCCTCCACTTT.

This clonotype was found many times. This rearrangement joins TRBV29-1 to TRBJ2-4, with D possibly being TRBD2 (5 bases). Germline assignment: CDR1 SQVTM and CDR2 ANQGSEA. The CDR3 totals 12 residues. Trimming shortened V by 2 bases and J by 10 bases, and 12 bases separated the two germline ends. The CDR3, as DNA: TGCAGCGTTGAAATAATTCCGGGGATTCAGTACTTC. It codes for CSVEIIPGIQYF.

This clonotype was counted many times. The chain is built from TRBV5-1 and TRBJ2-2; D is uncertain. This CDR3 region has 13 residues. The germline gives CDR1 SGHRS, CDR2 YFSETQ. V lost 7 bases and J lost 3, with 10 bases in between. CDR3 DNA sequence: TGCGCCAGCCCCGCCGTCGACACCGGGGAGCTGTTTTTT. Translation: CASPAVDTGELFF.

Many counts were recorded for this clonotype. The chain carries TRBV28 and TRBJ2-3; TRBD1 is a possible D gene (5 bases). The CDR3 loop spans 14 amino acids. V gave up 2 bases and J gave up 6 bases, with 12 bases separating them. Germline CDR1 and CDR2: MDHEN and SYDVKM. The CDR3 nucleotides are TGTGCCAGCAGTTTAAGGGGTTCTGAGGATACGCAGTATTTT. It codes for CASSLRGSEDTQYF.

This clonotype was counted only a few times. The chain couples TRBV28 to TRBJ1-4; D unclear. Germline CDR1 is MDHEN and CDR2 is SYDVKM. The CDR3 contains 15 residues. The V end lost 3 bases, the J end lost 6 bases, and 14 bases lay between the germline ends. CDR3 in amino acids: CASSFIVLEDEKLFF. CDR3 bases: TGTGCCAGCAGTTTTATAGTCTTGGAGGATGAAAAACTGTTTTTT.

This clonotype was seen many times. The chain employs TRBV7-6 and TRBJ2-3; D gene ambiguous. The CDR3 loop spans 16 amino acids. Germline V lookup: CDR1 SGHVS, CDR2 FNYEAQ. Trimming left V 1 base short and J 2 bases short, with 13 bases between. CDR3 bases: TGTGCCAGCAGCTTAGTAGGTGCCGGATACACAGATACGCAGTATTTT. Amino acid sequence: CASSLVGAGYTDTQYF.

This clonotype appeared many times. The chain links TRBV3-1 to TRBJ2-3; D possibly corresponds to TRBD1 (6 bases). Germline V gene sequence: CDR1 LGHDT, CDR2 YNNKEL (reference sequence). Deletions cut 2 bases from V and 4 bases from J, with 16 bases between. This CDR3 spans 16 amino acids. The CDR3 is CASSQKGVYYADTQYF. CDR3 in DNA: TGTGCCAGCAGCCAAAAGGGGGTCTATTACGCAGATACGCAGTATTTT.

This clonotype has only a few counts. The chain has TRBV20-1 and TRBJ2-1, with D perhaps given as TRBD1 or TRBD2 (7 bases each). Trimming pared 6 bases from V and 4 bases from J, leaving 13 bases between. The CDR3 runs to 13 residues. Germline-derived CDR1 and CDR2 are DFQATT and SNEGSKA (reference sequence). DNA for the CDR3: TGCAGTGCCTGGCAGGGGGGGTACAATGAGCAGTTCTTC. It codes for CSAWQGGYNEQFF.

This clonotype was observed many times. The chain combines TRBV5-1 with TRBJ2-5; possible D gene TRBD1, 5 bases. The germline CDR1 and CDR2 sequences are SGHRS and YFSETQ. This CDR3 is 10 amino acids long. V was trimmed by 7 bases and J by 4 bases, leaving 5 bases between them. The CDR3 DNA is TGCGCCAGCCAGGGAGAGACCCAGTACTTC. Translating gives CASQGETQYF.

This clonotype was observed a few times. The rearrangement links TRBV28 to TRBJ2-7, with D maybe TRBD2 (6 bases). The CDR3 extends over 11 amino acids. With 7 bases removed from V and 5 bases from J, the gap between germline ends came to 9 bases. Germline loops: CDR1 MDHEN, CDR2 SYDVKM. In DNA form, the CDR3 reads TGTGCCAGCATGGGGGGAGACGAGCAGTACGTC. It encodes CASMGGDEQYV.